This T cell receptor beta chain came from a study of cytomegalovirus exposure and HLA in healthy donors. CDR3 length: 16 residues. V was trimmed by 6 bases and J by 0 bases, leaving 15 bases between them. Germline V gene lookup returns CDR1 MNHNY and CDR2 SVGAGI (reference sequence). The PCR employed 60 Vbeta primers together with 13 Jbeta primers. Using immunoSEQ multiplex PCR, the repertoire was profiled, and TCRdb retains in-frame clones only, with some absent. The repertoire holds more than 150,000 clones, with more than 75% as singletons. The specimen was PBMCs. The chain has TRBV6-6 and TRBJ1-3, with D hard to call. The sequence derives from a woman aged 18-29 years in good health and CMV-seronegative. CDR3 DNA: TGTGCCAGCAGAGGCACTAACGGATCCTCTGGAAACACCATATATTTT. This codes for CASRGTNGSSGNTIYF.